This entry lists 22 T cell receptor beta chains sequenced from one sample in a study of blood T cell repertoires in COVID-19. Method: immunoSEQ multiplex PCR; TCRdb's copy keeps in-frame clones and lacks some. The data contain about 230,000 clones, over 65% of them singletons. The sequenced material came from peripheral blood. These receptors all come from a woman aged 70-85 years with active or convalescent COVID-19.

The chain combines TRBV24-1 with TRBJ2-7; possibly TRBD2 for D (5 bases). The germline gives CDR1 KGHDR, CDR2 SFDVKD. V lost 4 bases and J 0 bases, leaving 9 bases between the germline ends. The CDR3 has 14 residues. The CDR3: CATSDSGTSYEQYF. As DNA, the CDR3 is TGTGCCACCAGTGACAGCGGTACCTCCTACGAGCAGTACTTC.

J is TRBJ1-2 and V is TRBV6-1, with 8 nucleotides matching TRBD1. V was pared by 2 bases and J by 2 bases, with 1 base of the junction left unmatched. This CDR3 spans 14 amino acids. Looked up from germline, CDR1 is MNHNS and CDR2 is SASEGT. CDR3 nucleotides: TGTGCCAGCAGTGAAAGGACAGGGAACTATGGCTACACCTTC. It is translated as CASSERTGNYGYTF.

V usage is TRBV7-9 and J usage is TRBJ2-1, with D tentatively TRBD1 (6 bases). The CDR3 contains 14 residues. Trimming cost V 5 bases and J 6 bases, with 14 bases left between them. Germline CDR1 and CDR2: SEHNR and FQNEAQ (reference sequence). The DNA for the CDR3 is TGTGCCAGCAGCCAAGGGGGATGGGGCAATGAGCAGTTCTTC. Amino acids: CASSQGGWGNEQFF.

The chain combines TRBV28 with TRBJ2-3; TRBD2 aligns across 9 bases. V trimming: 5 bases; J trimming: 2 bases; junction bases outside the gene matches: 5. The CDR3 length is 15 residues. Germline lookup yields CDR1 MDHEN and CDR2 SYDVKM. The CDR3 region has the DNA TGTGCCAGCAGTCCTAGCGGGGCCCCCACAGATACGCAGTATTTT. Amino acid sequence: CASSPSGAPTDTQYF.

This clone was observed a single time. The chain couples TRBV11-3 to TRBJ1-1, with no clear D. The germline V gene encodes CDR1 SGHNT and CDR2 YENEEA. The V and J ends lost 4 bases and 4 bases respectively, with 10 bases between them. The CDR3 runs to 13 residues. The DNA for the CDR3 is TGTGCCAGCAGCTCTTTAACGGGCACTGAAGCTTTCTTT. Translating it yields CASSSLTGTEAFF.

V is TRBV5-4 and J is TRBJ2-7; D might be TRBD2 (7 bases). V lost 4 bases to trimming and J lost 5 bases, with 19 bases between them. This CDR3 spans 15 amino acids. The V gene's germline CDR1 is SGHNT and CDR2 YYREEE (reference sequence). The CDR3 sequence: CASSRGDTSWDEQYF. The CDR3 coding sequence is TGTGCCAGCAGCCGGGGGGACACCTCCTGGGACGAGCAGTACTTC.

The V and J genes are TRBV30 and TRBJ1-1, with 7 bases aligning to TRBD1. The J segment lost 8 bases and the V segment lost 0 bases, leaving 9 bases of the junction unmatched. CDR1 GTSNPN and CDR2 SVGIG come from the germline V gene (reference sequence). This CDR3 comprises 14 residues. The CDR3 spells CAWSVTGARREAFF. The CDR3 nucleotides read TGTGCCTGGAGTGTCACAGGGGCAAGACGCGAAGCTTTCTTT.

Here the CDR3 DNA reads TGTGCCAGTAGTATGCGCAGGACCCCGGGAGGAGGAACTAATGAAAAACTGTTTTTT. Amino acids: CASSMRRTPGGGTNEKLFF. The chain employs TRBV19 and TRBJ1-4; D gene uncertain. From germline, CDR1 is LNHDA and CDR2 SQIVND (reference sequence). Trimming took off 3 bases at V and 1 base at J, with 21 bases between the two ends. The length of the CDR3 is 19 residues. Drawing the rest from reference TRBV19 and TRBJ1-4, the complete variable domain is DGGITQSPKYLFRKEGQNVTLSCEQNLNHDAMYWYRQDPGQGLRLIYYSQIVNDFQKGDIAEGYSVSREKKESFPLTVTSAQKNPTAFYLCASSMRRTPGGGTNEKLFFGSGTQLSVL.

The V and J genes are TRBV7-8 and TRBJ1-1; D may be TRBD1 (5 bases). Germline CDR1 is SGHVS and CDR2 is FQNEAQ. V was cut by 0 bases and J by 6 bases, with 14 bases left in between. The CDR3 has 15 amino acids. DNA for the CDR3: TGTGCCAGCAGCTTAGCGCTGACAGAATGGGCTGAAGCTTTCTTT. Its translation is CASSLALTEWAEAFF.

CDR3 sequence (DNA): TGCGCCAGCAGCGGATCTAGCGGGGAGACCCAGTACTTC. Translation gives CASSGSSGETQYF. The chain combines TRBV5-1 with TRBJ2-5; the match to TRBD2 covers 8 bases. The germline gives CDR1 SGHRS, CDR2 YFSETQ. Trimming cost V 4 bases and J 5 bases; bases outside gene matches: 4. The CDR3 contains 13 residues.

The genes are TRBV11-1 and TRBJ2-5, with D possibly being TRBD2 (7 bases). Trimming shortened V by 5 bases and J by 3 bases, and 19 bases separated the two germline ends. The CDR3 runs 16 residues. CDR1 SGHAT and CDR2 FQDESV come from the germline V gene (reference sequence). CDR3 region: CASSPRVGGQEETQYF. The CDR3 DNA reads TGTGCCAGCAGCCCTAGGGTGGGGGGGCAGGAAGAGACCCAGTACTTC.

This chain connects TRBV2 to TRBJ1-6; D may be TRBD1 (5 bases). The CDR3 is made up of 13 amino acids. The V and J ends lost 3 bases and 11 bases respectively, with 11 bases between them. Germline CDR1 and CDR2: SNHLY and FYNNEI. The CDR3 is CASSDGRGPPLHF. In DNA, the CDR3 is TGTGCCAGCAGTGATGGAAGGGGCCCACCCCTCCACTTT.

The chain joins TRBV19 to TRBJ2-5; the match to TRBD2 covers 13 bases. This CDR3 contains 16 residues. Germline CDR1 is LNHDA and CDR2 is SQIVND (reference sequence). V lost 6 bases and J lost 3; bases outside the gene matches: 7. CDR3 DNA sequence: TGTGCCAGTAGAGCCGGGGGACTAGCGGGGAAAGAGACCCAGTACTTC. It specifies CASRAGGLAGKETQYF.

The CDR3 nucleotides read TGTGCCACCAGCAGAGATCCGGGAACTGGAAACACCATATATTTT. The encoded protein is CATSRDPGTGNTIYF. The J gene is TRBJ1-3, the V gene TRBV15; D is unresolved. V was cut by 0 bases and J by 2 bases, with 8 bases left in between. Germline assignment: CDR1 LNHNV and CDR2 YYDKDF (reference sequence). The CDR3 has 15 amino acids.

The chain combines TRBV9 with TRBJ2-3; 9 bases match TRBD2. Per germline, CDR1 SGDLS and CDR2 YYNGEE. Trimming took 2 bases from V and 1 from J; bases not matched to a gene: 2. The CDR3 length is 15 residues. Written as DNA, the CDR3 is TGTGCCAGCAGCGTGCCTAGCGGGGGCACAGATACGCAGTATTTT. This codes for CASSVPSGGTDTQYF.

V gene TRBV18 combines with J gene TRBJ1-2, with 9 bases matching TRBD1. The V gene's germline CDR1 is KGHSH and CDR2 LQKENI. V dropped 6 bases and J dropped 6; count of bases not matched to a gene: 11. The CDR3 spans 15 residues. CDR3 residues: CASSPAVDRGDGYTF. CDR3 coding DNA: TGTGCCAGCTCCCCCGCTGTGGACAGGGGAGATGGCTACACCTTC. Together with reference TRBV18 and TRBJ1-2, the CDR3 gives the full variable domain: NAGVMQNPRHLVRRRGQEARLRCSPMKGHSHVYWYRQLPEEGLKFMVYLQKENIIDESGMPKERFSAEFPKEGPSILRIQQVVRGDSAAYFCASSPAVDRGDGYTFGSGTRLTVV.

The rearrangement joins TRBV5-4 to TRBJ1-1; weak D call: TRBD1 (5 bases). This CDR3 contains 15 residues. In germline, CDR1 is SGHNT, CDR2 YYREEE (reference sequence). The V end lost 0 bases, the J end lost 1 base, and 10 bases lay between the germline ends. The CDR3 DNA is TGTGCCAGCAGCTTGGGGGGCGGGGCGAACACTGAAGCTTTCTTT. It yields the protein CASSLGGGANTEAFF.

The chain joins TRBV7-6 to TRBJ1-1, with TRBD1 matching over 8 bases. The germline V gene encodes CDR1 SGHVS and CDR2 FNYEAQ. The CDR3 extends over 14 amino acids. The trim removed 3 bases at V and 5 bases at J, leaving 5 bases unmatched. This CDR3 is CASSFGQGETEAFF. Written as DNA, the CDR3 is TGTGCCAGCAGCTTTGGACAGGGTGAGACTGAAGCTTTCTTT. The complete variable domain, with remaining parts taken from reference TRBV7-6 and TRBJ1-1, reads GAGVSQSPRYKVTKRGQDVALRCDPISGHVSLYWYRQALGQGPEFLTYFNYEAQQDKSGLPNDRFSAERPEGSISTLTIQRTEQRDSAMYRCASSFGQGETEAFFGQGTRLTVV.

This clone has only a few counts. This CDR3 is CASSYLTFRYSPLHF. CDR3 DNA: TGTGCCAGCAGTTACTTGACTTTCCGGTATTCACCCCTCCACTTT. V usage is TRBV6-5 and J usage is TRBJ1-6; no reliable D call. The CDR3 sequence is 15 residues long. The germline V and J ends were trimmed by 1 base and 8 bases, with 12 bases remaining between them. CDR1 MNHEY and CDR2 SVGAGI come from the germline V gene.

This sequence joins TRBV7-7 and TRBJ2-7, with 7 bases lining up with TRBD1. V shed 5 bases, J shed 5 bases, and the junction held 6 bases outside the gene matches. Per germline, CDR1 SSHAT and CDR2 FNYEAQ (reference sequence). The CDR3 totals 13 residues. CDR3 sequence reads: CASSRATGDEQYF. CDR3 bases: TGTGCCAGCAGCCGCGCCACAGGGGACGAGCAGTACTTC.

This clone was counted a single time. The chain is built from TRBV3-1 (or the pseudogene TRBV3-2) and TRBJ2-7, with D possibly matching TRBD1 (5 bases). The CDR3 is made up of 12 amino acids. The V end was cut by 1 base, the J end by 5 bases, with 6 bases between. Per germline, CDR1 LGHDT and CDR2 YNNKEL (reference sequence). The CDR3 DNA sequence: TGTGCCAGCAGCCAAGGGGGCCACGAGCAGTACTTC. Translating it yields CASSQGGHEQYF.

V is TRBV5-1 and J is TRBJ2-7; 9 nucleotides match TRBD1. The CDR3 runs 15 residues. CDR1 and CDR2 from the germline V gene are SGHRS and YFSETQ. Trimming at V came to 4 bases and at J to 5 bases, leaving 10 bases not matched to a gene. CDR3 DNA sequence: TGCGCCAGCAGCCTTCAGGGACAGGGTATCGACGAGCAGTACTTC. Protein: CASSLQGQGIDEQYF.